These 28 T cell receptor beta chains were sequenced from one sample in a study of blood T cells in healthy people across ages. Primers used in a second PCR of about 7 to 12 cycles were a sample-barcoded 5' primer and a J-beta primer mix. TCRdb passed the 5' RACE reads through MiXCR, listing each CDR3 protein once. Among about 1.6 million distinct CDR3 sequences, about 35% were seen once, and the ten largest hold over 9%. Sequenced: blood. All receptors come from a woman in her twenties or thirties in good health.

CDR3 residues: CASAWTSGGPNEQFF. The CDR3 DNA sequence: TGTGCTAGTGCCTGGACTAGCGGGGGGCCAAATGAGCAGTTCTTC. This chain connects TRBV12-5 to TRBJ2-1, with 14 positions matching TRBD2. With V trimmed by 7 bases and J by 7 bases, 6 bases remained unmatched. Germline CDR1 reads LGHNT; CDR2 reads FRNRAP. The CDR3 length is 15 residues.

This clonotype appeared many times. The V call is TRBV20-1, the J call TRBJ2-7; D remains ambiguous. Trimming stripped 3 bases from V and 2 bases from J, with 14 bases between. The CDR3 is 14 residues long. In germline, CDR1 is DFQATT, CDR2 SNEGSKA (reference sequence). The chain's CDR3 is CSASSSVVPYEQYF. The CDR3 coding sequence is TGCAGTGCTAGTTCCAGCGTAGTCCCCTACGAGCAGTACTTC.

The chain uses TRBV28 and TRBJ1-5; tentative D call: TRBD1 (5 bases). The CDR3 length is 14 residues. Looked up from germline, CDR1 is MDHEN and CDR2 is SYDVKM. V lost 6 bases to trimming and J lost 4 bases, with 13 bases between them. The CDR3 DNA reads as TGTGCCAGCAGCAACCGGGACCCTAATCAGCCCCAGCATTTT. Its protein product is CASSNRDPNQPQHF.

This clonotype was detected many times. This chain links TRBV29-1 with TRBJ2-7; 8 bases match TRBD1. In germline, CDR1 is SQVTM, CDR2 ANQGSEA. The CDR3 consists of 13 residues. V lost 6 bases and J lost 1; bases outside the gene matches: 5. This CDR3 is CSVTRDRSYEQYF. The DNA of the CDR3 is TGCAGCGTGACCCGGGACAGGTCCTACGAGCAGTACTTC.

This clonotype was picked up a small number of times. The chain uses TRBV4-2 and TRBJ2-7; D gene unclear. The CDR3 is 14 residues long. Trimming pared 0 bases from V and 3 bases from J, leaving 9 bases between. Per the germline V gene, CDR1 is LGHNA and CDR2 is YNFKEQ. The CDR3 here is CASSQDQVGYEQYF. The CDR3 bases are TGTGCCAGCAGCCAAGATCAGGTCGGCTACGAGCAGTACTTC.

This clonotype was observed a handful of times. The rearrangement links TRBV19 to TRBJ1-2, with D unclear. Germline V gene sequence: CDR1 LNHDA, CDR2 SQIVND (reference sequence). Trimming left V 4 bases short and J 1 base short, with 4 bases between. The CDR3 runs to 12 residues. CDR3 sequence (DNA): TGTGCCAGTAGTAGAATTAACTATGGCTACACCTTC. It encodes CASSRINYGYTF.

The V call is TRBV6-2 or TRBV6-3, the J call TRBJ2-7; the D gene could be TRBD1 or TRBD2 (7 bases each). CDR1 is MNHEY and CDR2 is SVGEGT in the germline V gene. This CDR3 comprises 14 residues. V shed 7 bases and J shed 0 bases, with 13 bases lying between them. The CDR3 sequence is CASTGRDSSYEQYF. The CDR3 DNA reads TGTGCCAGCACGGGGAGGGACAGCTCCTACGAGCAGTACTTC.

This clonotype was counted once. The rearrangement joins TRBV2 to TRBJ2-7, with 8 positions matching TRBD1. The CDR3 has 16 residues. Trimming removed 3 bases from V and 2 bases from J; junction bases left unmatched: 9. The germline gives CDR1 SNHLY, CDR2 FYNNEI. The CDR3 coding sequence is TGTGCCAGCAGTGAGGGCCGGGACAGGAGAGCCTACGAGCAGTACTTC. Protein product: CASSEGRDRRAYEQYF.

The chain recombines TRBV29-1 with TRBJ1-2; D unclear. Germline assignment: CDR1 SQVTM and CDR2 ANQGSEA. This CDR3 comprises 11 residues. V was trimmed by 7 bases and J by 2 bases, leaving 8 bases between them. The CDR3 DNA follows: TGCAGCGCACTAGAAAACTATGGCTACACCTTC. It is translated as CSALENYGYTF.

This clonotype showed up just a few times. J is TRBJ1-1 and V is TRBV20-1; D is possibly TRBD1 (5 bases). CDR3 length: 13 residues. Trimming cost V 6 bases and J 1 base, with 12 bases left between them. The germline V gene encodes CDR1 DFQATT and CDR2 SNEGSKA (reference sequence). The CDR3 region is CSAERGKNTEAFF. As DNA, the CDR3 is TGCAGTGCCGAGCGGGGGAAGAACACTGAAGCTTTCTTT.

The chain joins TRBV28 to TRBJ2-5; D unclear. Germline V gene data show CDR1 as MDHEN and CDR2 as SYDVKM. The CDR3 runs to 13 residues. V was cut by 6 bases and J by 4 bases, with 12 bases left in between. The CDR3 nucleotides are TGTGCCAGCAGCCTCCCGGTACCAGAGACCCAGTACTTC. It specifies CASSLPVPETQYF.

The chain has TRBV6-6 and TRBJ2-1; the match to TRBD2 covers 13 bases. Trimming removed 2 bases from V and 1 base from J; junction bases left unmatched: 2. The length of the CDR3 is 17 residues. The germline CDR1 and CDR2 sequences are MNHNY and SVGAGI (reference sequence). This CDR3 reads CASSYTSGRGSYNEQFF. Written as DNA, the CDR3 is TGTGCCAGCAGTTACACTAGCGGGAGGGGTTCCTACAATGAGCAGTTCTTC.

The chain combines TRBV5-1 with TRBJ2-5; D may be TRBD1 (5 bases). With the DNA end fitting TRBJ2-7 better, the J assignment may be wrong. The CDR3 is 13 residues long. Germline loops: CDR1 SGHRS, CDR2 YFSETQ. DNA of the CDR3: TGCGCCAGCAGCGTAGACAGTACCTGCGAGCAGTACTTC. Translated: CASSVDSTCEQYF.

A remark on this clonotype: A far more abundant clone sits one base away, making this likely a read error. The V call is TRBV5-1, the J call TRBJ1-2; no definite D call. From germline, CDR1 is SGHRS and CDR2 YFSETQ. CDR3 length equals 13 residues. In DNA, the CDR3 is TGCGCCAGCAGCTTGGGGACGGGCTATGGCCACACCTTC. Translating it yields CASSLGTGYGHTF.

There are a few counts of this clonotype. The V gene is TRBV20-1, the J gene TRBJ2-7; 9 positions match TRBD1. Germline CDR1 reads DFQATT; CDR2 reads SNEGSKA (reference sequence). V dropped 5 bases and J dropped 0; count of bases not matched to a gene: 20. The CDR3 totals 19 residues. The CDR3 loop reads CSAGTRRDRVPKSSYEQYF. The CDR3 bases are TGCAGTGCTGGAACGCGTAGGGACAGGGTTCCGAAAAGCTCCTACGAGCAGTACTTC.

V usage is TRBV7-2 and J usage is TRBJ1-2; the match to TRBD1 covers 7 bases. This CDR3 contains 15 residues. J lost 0 bases, V lost 7 bases, and 8 bases had no gene match. The germline gives CDR1 SGHTA, CDR2 FQGNSA. The CDR3 DNA reads as TGTGCCAGCAACCCGACAGGGCCAACTAACTATGGCTACACCTTC. It translates to CASNPTGPTNYGYTF.

This sequence joins TRBV27 and TRBJ2-7, with TRBD2 matching over 8 bases. The V gene's germline CDR1 is MNHEY and CDR2 SMNVEV (reference sequence). The CDR3 extends over 15 amino acids. Trimming cost V 8 bases and J 4 bases; bases outside gene matches: 13. DNA for the CDR3: TGTGCCAGCGGAAAGGGGCTAGCGGGTAAATACGAGCAGTACTTC. As protein: CASGKGLAGKYEQYF.

On this clonotype: One end of the junction fails to match germline, which may point to a read error. V and J are TRBV12-3 or TRBV12-4 and TRBJ2-1, with 11 bases aligning to TRBD2. The CDR3 has 15 residues. The CDR3: CVSSLAGGPYNEQFF. CDR3 DNA: TGTGTCAGCAGTTTAGCGGGGGGGCCCTACAATGAGCAGTTCTTC.

V gene TRBV7-2 combines with J gene TRBJ2-7; maybe TRBD2 (6 bases). CDR1 is SGHTA, CDR2 FQGNSA, per germline. The V and J ends lost 1 base and 3 bases respectively, with 19 bases between them. This CDR3 comprises 17 residues. The chain's CDR3 is CASSLERDSFGIYEQYF. Here the CDR3 DNA reads TGTGCCAGCAGCTTAGAACGGGACTCCTTCGGTATCTACGAGCAGTACTTC. The full variable domain, with the rest looked up from reference TRBV7-2 and TRBJ2-7, is GAGVSQSPSNKVTEKGKDVELRCDPISGHTALYWYRQSLGQGLEFLIYFQGNSAPDKSGLPSDRFSAERTGGSVSTLTIQRTQQEDSAVYLCASSLERDSFGIYEQYFGPGTRLTVT.

This chain connects TRBV24-1 to TRBJ1-2, with 9 bases aligning to TRBD1. The CDR3 extends over 16 amino acids. The germline gives CDR1 KGHDR, CDR2 SFDVKD. Trimming cost V 4 bases and J 4 bases; bases outside gene matches: 9. CDR3 coding DNA: TGTGCCACCAGTGACCCTGGACAGGGGTTCCTCTATGGCTACACCTTC. As protein: CATSDPGQGFLYGYTF.

J is TRBJ1-5 and V is TRBV12-3 or TRBV12-4, with a weak D call TRBD1 (5 bases). The CDR3 consists of 15 residues. Trimming removed 2 bases at V and 6 bases at J, with 14 bases between. In DNA, the CDR3 is TGTGCCAGCAGTTTACGGGAGGAGGGGATTCAGCCCCAGCATTTT. Its protein product is CASSLREEGIQPQHF.

The chain couples TRBV9 to TRBJ2-4; 9 bases are a match to TRBD2. The DNA end is more similar to TRBJ2-5, so the J call may be wrong. This CDR3 has 17 amino acids. Germline CDR1 SGDLS, CDR2 YYNGEE. DNA of the CDR3: TGTGCCAGCAGCGACCACCCGGTTAGCGGGAGTGGGAAGACCCAGTACTTC. Translated: CASSDHPVSGSGKTQYF.

This sequence joins TRBV29-1 and TRBJ2-7, with a weak D call TRBD2 (7 bases). The germline V gene has CDR1 SQVTM and CDR2 ANQGSEA. V was pared by 0 bases and J by 7 bases, with 13 bases between. The CDR3 loop spans 13 amino acids. CDR3 in amino acids: CSVEDPRGGEQYF. In DNA form, the CDR3 reads TGCAGCGTTGAAGATCCAAGGGGGGGAGAGCAGTACTTC.

In this sample, this clonotype turned up a few times. The V gene is TRBV7-4, the J gene TRBJ2-4; 11 bases map to TRBD2. The CDR3 covers 17 residues. Trimming at V came to 5 bases and at J to 1 base, leaving 7 bases not matched to a gene. Germline-derived CDR1 and CDR2 are SGHVT and SQSDAQ. Written as DNA, the CDR3 is TGTGCCAGCAGCCCAAACACTAGCGGGAGTGCCAAAAACATTCAGTACTTC. Protein product: CASSPNTSGSAKNIQYF. Together with reference TRBV7-4 and TRBJ2-4, the CDR3 gives the full variable domain: GAGVSQSPRYKVAKRGRDVALRCDSISGHVTLYWYRQTLGQGSEVLTYSQSDAQRDKSGRPSGRFSAERPERSVSTLKIQRTEQGDSAVYLCASSPNTSGSAKNIQYFGAGTRLSVL.

This chain joins TRBV30 and TRBJ2-5, with TRBD1 as a possible D gene (6 bases). This CDR3 comprises 12 residues. Germline assignment: CDR1 GTSNPN and CDR2 SVGIG (reference sequence). Trimming took 4 bases from V and 2 from J, leaving 8 bases between them. The CDR3 nucleotides read TGTGCCTGGAACAGGGTTCAAGAGACCCAGTACTTC. Amino acids: CAWNRVQETQYF.

A few counts support this clonotype. This chain links TRBV3-1 with TRBJ2-7, with 8 bases aligning to TRBD2. Germline V gene sequence: CDR1 LGHDT, CDR2 YNNKEL (reference sequence). The CDR3 covers 18 residues. The trim removed 4 bases at V and 2 bases at J, leaving 16 bases unmatched. The CDR3 DNA follows: TGTGCCAGCAGCCGTTGGCGAATGGAAGCGGGGGCAGCCTACGAGCAGTACTTC. Encoded protein: CASSRWRMEAGAAYEQYF.

This clonotype has a count of ten or more. The rearrangement uses TRBV18 and TRBJ2-1; TRBD2 is a possible D gene (7 bases). Germline V gene sequence: CDR1 KGHSH, CDR2 LQKENI. The CDR3 spans 16 residues. The germline V and J ends were trimmed by 6 bases and 5 bases, with 20 bases remaining between them. The CDR3 DNA sequence: TGTGCCAGCTCCCCCCCCGGGGGGCGACCCAACAATGAGCAGTTCTTC. Protein: CASSPPGGRPNNEQFF.

This clonotype was counted between two and nine times. The chain joins TRBV5-1 to TRBJ1-2; D remains ambiguous. CDR3 length: 14 residues. Germline lookup yields CDR1 SGHRS and CDR2 YFSETQ. With 1 base removed from V and 4 bases from J, the gap between germline ends came to 11 bases. This CDR3 is CASSLSGVVYGYTF. The CDR3 DNA is TGCGCCAGCAGCTTGTCTGGGGTAGTCTATGGCTACACCTTC.